This entry describes one T cell receptor beta chain. This sample is part of a study of blood T cell repertoires in COVID-19. CDR1 and CDR2 from the germline V gene are LGHDT and YNNKEL (reference sequence). There are 16 residues in the CDR3. V dropped 4 bases and J dropped 0 bases, with 14 bases sitting between them. Profiled with immunoSEQ multiplex PCR; TCRdb holds only in-frame clones, not every one. The data contain roughly 460,000 clones, 70% to 90% of them singletons. The genes are TRBV3-1 (or the pseudogene TRBV3-2) and TRBJ2-3, with D possibly TRBD2 on 6 matching bases. This TCR was sampled from a man aged 18 to 35 with COVID-19, enrolled during active disease. The specimen was peripheral blood. The CDR3 region is CASSPLGSGSTDTQYF. In DNA, the CDR3 is TGTGCCAGCAGCCCCCTCGGTAGCGGTAGCACAGATACGCAGTATTTT.